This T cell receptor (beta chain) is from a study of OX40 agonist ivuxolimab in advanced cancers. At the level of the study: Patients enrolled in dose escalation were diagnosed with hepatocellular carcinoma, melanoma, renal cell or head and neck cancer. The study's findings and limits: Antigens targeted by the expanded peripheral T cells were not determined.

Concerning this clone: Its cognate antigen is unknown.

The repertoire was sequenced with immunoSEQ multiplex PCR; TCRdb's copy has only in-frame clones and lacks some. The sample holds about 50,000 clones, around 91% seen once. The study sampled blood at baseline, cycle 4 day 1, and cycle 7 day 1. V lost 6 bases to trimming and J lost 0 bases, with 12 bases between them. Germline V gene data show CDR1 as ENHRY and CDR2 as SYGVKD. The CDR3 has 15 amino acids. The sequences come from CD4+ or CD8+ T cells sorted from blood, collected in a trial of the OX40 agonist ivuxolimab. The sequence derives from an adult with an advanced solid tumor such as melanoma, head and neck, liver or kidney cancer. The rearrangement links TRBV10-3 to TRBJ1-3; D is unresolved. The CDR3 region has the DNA TGTGCCATCAGGGATAACCAGAACTCTGGAAACACCATATATTTT. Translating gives CAIRDNQNSGNTIYF.